The next 28 T cell receptor beta chains were all read from a single sample in a study of shared clonotypes between healthy human individuals (dated by TCRdb to 2020 to 2021). Library generation was performed with the immunoSEQ multiplex PCR assay. TCRdb took this table from immuneACCESS and kept in-frame rearrangements with V and J called. Such tables lack part of the clones; where checked against another copy, unresolved V genes explain under half of the gap, and the rest is unexplained. A total of around 2.1 million clones appear in this sample, 93% of them only once. The leading ten clones occupy about 1.8% of the sample. CD8 naive samples were CD45RO-negative cells positively selected for CCR7, giving a CD45RA+CCR7+ population that excluded TemRA cells. Sequencing used naive CD8+ T cells from PBMCs. What the cell subset or site label conveys for this sample: CD45RA+CCR7+. The source of these receptors is a man between 18 and 29 years old in good health. Some clones in this sample may be carry-over from other donors' samples.

The chain links TRBV7-2 to TRBJ2-7, with D tentatively TRBD1 or TRBD2 (5 bases each). CDR3 length: 16 residues. Trimming left V 5 bases short and J 2 bases short, with 19 bases between. Germline loops: CDR1 SGHTA, CDR2 FQGNSA. CDR3 amino acids: CASSPNGPRGPYEQYF. The CDR3 DNA follows: TGTGCCAGCAGCCCCAACGGGCCCCGGGGACCCTACGAGCAGTACTTC. The full variable domain, completed using reference TRBV7-2 and TRBJ2-7, is GAGVSQSPSNKVTEKGKDVELRCDPISGHTALYWYRQSLGQGLEFLIYFQGNSAPDKSGLPSDRFSAERTGGSVSTLTIQRTQQEDSAVYLCASSPNGPRGPYEQYFGPGTRLTVT.

The chain couples TRBV11-2 to TRBJ2-2; 7 bases fit TRBD1. Germline CDR1 and CDR2: SGHAT and FQNNGV. The CDR3 is 13 residues long. The J segment lost 1 base and the V segment lost 8 bases, leaving 1 base of the junction unmatched. CDR3 nucleotide sequence: TGTGCCAGCTGGACAGGGAACACCGGGGAGCTGTTTTTT. It codes for CASWTGNTGELFF.

This sequence joins TRBV4-3 and TRBJ1-1; a weak D match, TRBD1 (6 bases). Trimming stripped 4 bases from V and 2 bases from J, with 17 bases between. The CDR3 is 16 residues long. CDR1 is LGHNA, CDR2 YSLEER, per germline. This CDR3 reads CASSPEGEGTNTEAFF. The CDR3 DNA sequence: TGCGCCAGCAGCCCCGAGGGGGAGGGAACAAACACTGAAGCTTTCTTT.

Comment on this clone: Other DNA sequences in this sample translate to the same CDR3. V and J are TRBV4-1 and TRBJ2-5; no definite D call. The CDR3 totals 13 residues. The germline gives CDR1 MGHRA, CDR2 YSYEKL. V lost 0 bases to trimming and J lost 3 bases, with 5 bases between them. CDR3 coding DNA: TGCGCCAGCAGCCAAGATATGGAAGAGACCCAGTACTTC. It codes for CASSQDMEETQYF.

The chain recombines TRBV19 with TRBJ2-1, with D unclear. The V and J ends lost 0 bases and 0 bases respectively, with 6 bases between them. CDR3 length: 15 amino acids. Looked up from germline, CDR1 is LNHDA and CDR2 is SQIVND (reference sequence). CDR3: CASSIERSSYNEQFF. The DNA of the CDR3 is TGTGCCAGTAGTATAGAAAGGAGCTCCTACAATGAGCAGTTCTTC.

A note on this clone: This same CDR3 is encoded by further DNA sequences in the sample. J is TRBJ2-1 and V is TRBV29-1; D not certain. V was trimmed by 2 bases and J by 7 bases, leaving 6 bases between them. There are 11 residues in the CDR3. Germline CDR1 reads SQVTM; CDR2 reads ANQGSEA. In nucleotides, the CDR3 is TGCAGCGTTGAAAAAGGGAATGAGCAGTTCTTC. Translated: CSVEKGNEQFF.

The rearrangement links TRBV29-1 to TRBJ2-3, with 8 bases lining up with TRBD2. V shed 4 bases and J 5 bases; nucleotides not matched to a gene: 14. This CDR3 spans 16 amino acids. Germline CDR1 and CDR2: SQVTM and ANQGSEA. The CDR3 coding sequence is TGCAGCGTTGGAGGCAAAAGCGGGAGTGGTATAGATACGCAGTATTTT. Its protein is CSVGGKSGSGIDTQYF.

The chain has TRBV21-1 and TRBJ2-4; the table's D call of TRBD1 was not tested on the DNA. TRBV21-1 is shown as a pseudogene. CDR3 length: 16 amino acids. DNA for the CDR3: TGTGCCAGCAGCCAAAGCCGGGTCAGGGTAGAGAACATTCAGTACTTC. Translated: CASSQSRVRVENIQYF.

The count of this clone is one. The J gene is TRBJ2-3, the V gene TRBV11-2; no firm D call. Germline CDR1 SGHAT, CDR2 FQNNGV. Trimming removed 5 bases at V and 1 base at J, with 10 bases between. The CDR3 has 14 amino acids. For the CDR3, the DNA is TGTGCCAGCAGCAGCCCGTTCGGCACAGATACGCAGTATTTT. Translated, it gives CASSSPFGTDTQYF.

V is TRBV7-9 and J is TRBJ2-7, with TRBD2 matching 7 bases. The CDR3 runs 15 residues. V shed 5 bases, J shed 7 bases, and the junction held 14 bases outside the gene matches. The germline gives CDR1 SEHNR, CDR2 FQNEAQ (reference sequence). CDR3 nucleotides: TGTGCCAGCAGCCCTGTAGGACTAGAACCCTGGGAGCAGTACTTC. This translates into CASSPVGLEPWEQYF. Looking up the rest from reference TRBV7-9 and TRBJ2-7 gives the full variable domain: DTGVSQNPRHKITKRGQNVTFRCDPISEHNRLYWYRQTLGQGPEFLTYFQNEAQLEKSRLLSDRFSAERPKGSFSTLEIQRTEQGDSAMYLCASSPVGLEPWEQYFGPGTRLTVT.

V gene TRBV7-3 combines with J gene TRBJ1-1; no definite D call. This CDR3 is built from 14 residues. Germline V lookup: CDR1 SGHTA, CDR2 FQGTGA. With 5 bases removed from V and 1 base from J, the gap between germline ends came to 11 bases. CDR3 bases: TGTGCCAGCAGCCTCTCGCGGGGGAACACTGAAGCTTTCTTT. This gives the protein CASSLSRGNTEAFF.

V is TRBV9 and J is TRBJ2-1; 7 bases map to TRBD2. With 1 base clipped from V and 7 bases from J, the junction kept 8 bases outside the gene matches. The CDR3 extends over 15 amino acids. Per germline, CDR1 SGDLS and CDR2 YYNGEE. The CDR3 spells CASSVRGGSNNEQFF. Written as DNA, the CDR3 is TGTGCCAGCAGCGTACGGGGCGGGAGTAATAATGAGCAGTTCTTC.

V gene TRBV5-1 combines with J gene TRBJ1-4; no clear D gene. The V and J ends lost 2 bases and 8 bases respectively, with 16 bases between them. Germline CDR1 is SGHRS and CDR2 is YFSETQ. This CDR3 comprises 15 residues. The DNA of the CDR3 is TGCGCCAGCAGCTTTGGATCTGGGCTGGGGGAAAAACTGTTTTTT. Amino acid sequence: CASSFGSGLGEKLFF.

The chain is built from TRBV30 and TRBJ2-7, with 9 nucleotides matching TRBD2. Per germline, CDR1 GTSNPN and CDR2 SVGIG (reference sequence). The CDR3 is 17 amino acids. Unmatched junction bases numbered 12, after V lost 2 bases and J lost 1 base. The DNA for the CDR3 is TGTGCCTGGAGTAGAGAATGGAGTAGCGGGAGATCCTACGAGCAGTACTTC. This codes for CAWSREWSSGRSYEQYF.

The chain employs TRBV9 and TRBJ2-5; D not resolved. The CDR3 has 12 residues. Per the germline V gene, CDR1 is SGDLS and CDR2 is YYNGEE. The ends were cut back, 8 bases at V and 1 base at J, with 9 bases in the middle. The DNA of the CDR3 is TGTGCCAGTGCCGGGCTCCAAGAGACCCAGTACTTC. Translated: CASAGLQETQYF.

V and J are TRBV7-9 and TRBJ2-5; D perhaps matches TRBD1 (5 bases). V was cut by 5 bases and J by 2 bases, with 18 bases left in between. The germline V gene encodes CDR1 SEHNR and CDR2 FQNEAQ (reference sequence). This CDR3 contains 16 residues. The CDR3 loop reads CASSQNSWGFQETQYF. The CDR3 region has the DNA TGTGCCAGCAGCCAGAATTCGTGGGGCTTTCAAGAGACCCAGTACTTC. Using reference TRBV7-9 and TRBJ2-5 for the parts outside the CDR3, the full variable domain is DTGVSQNPRHKITKRGQNVTFRCDPISEHNRLYWYRQTLGQGPEFLTYFQNEAQLEKSRLLSDRFSAERPKGSFSTLEIQRTEQGDSAMYLCASSQNSWGFQETQYFGPGTRLLVL.

The chain is built from TRBV6-5 and TRBJ1-2; tentative D call: TRBD1 (5 bases). The length of the CDR3 is 11 residues. The V end lost 8 bases, the J end lost 5 bases, and 9 bases lay between the germline ends. Per the germline V gene, CDR1 is MNHEY and CDR2 is SVGAGI. DNA of the CDR3: TGTGCCAGCCGGGCAGGGTATGGCTACACCTTC. Protein product: CASRAGYGYTF.

The chain is built from TRBV10-2 and TRBJ2-7, with D perhaps TRBD1 (6 bases). Germline V gene data show CDR1 as WSHSY and CDR2 as SAAADI. The CDR3 is 14 amino acids. V was clipped by 0 bases and J by 5 bases, with 11 bases between them. Here the CDR3 DNA reads TGCGCCAGCAGTGAGTCGTTACAGGGACACGAGCAGTACTTC. Protein sequence: CASSESLQGHEQYF.

The J gene is TRBJ2-1, the V gene TRBV6-1, with D perhaps TRBD1 (5 bases). The germline CDR1 and CDR2 sequences are MNHNS and SASEGT. The CDR3 totals 13 residues. V was cut by 7 bases and J by 4 bases, with 11 bases left in between. DNA of the CDR3: TGTGCCAGCAAACCCGACAGATACAATGAGCAGTTCTTC. Translation gives CASKPDRYNEQFF.

The CDR3 nucleotides read TGTGCCAGCAGCTTGAGTCCAGCGGGAGGTAACGGGGAGCTGTTTTTT. This translates into CASSLSPAGGNGELFF. V usage is TRBV5-6 and J usage is TRBJ2-2, with 9 positions matching TRBD2. The CDR3 length is 16 residues. J was trimmed by 7 bases and V by 1 base; bases with no gene match: 8. Germline loops: CDR1 SGHDT, CDR2 YYEEEE.

This clone was observed a single time. The chain joins TRBV7-3 to TRBJ2-2; TRBD1 is a possible D gene (5 bases). CDR1 is SGHTA, CDR2 FQGTGA, per germline. CDR3 length equals 15 residues. The ends were cut back, 5 bases at V and 7 bases at J, with 17 bases in the middle. The CDR3 loop reads CASSTDSEWNGELFF. The CDR3 DNA follows: TGTGCCAGCAGCACCGACAGTGAGTGGAACGGGGAGCTGTTTTTT.

This rearrangement joins TRBV19 to TRBJ1-4, with D maybe TRBD1 (6 bases). The ends were cut back, 3 bases at V and 5 bases at J, with 13 bases in the middle. Germline-derived CDR1 and CDR2 are LNHDA and SQIVND (reference sequence). The CDR3 runs 15 residues. CDR3 in DNA: TGTGCCAGTAGTATTTTGGACAGCCCAAATGAAAAACTGTTTTTT. Its protein is CASSILDSPNEKLFF.

J is TRBJ1-1 and V is TRBV19, with D perhaps TRBD1 (6 bases). Germline values: CDR1 LNHDA, CDR2 SQIVND (reference sequence). The length of the CDR3 is 14 residues. V lost 3 bases to trimming and J lost 2 bases, with 10 bases between them. The CDR3 coding sequence is TGTGCCAGTAGTATGGGACAACCCAACACTGAAGCTTTCTTT. This sequence encodes CASSMGQPNTEAFF. The complete variable domain, with remaining parts taken from reference TRBV19 and TRBJ1-1, reads DGGITQSPKYLFRKEGQNVTLSCEQNLNHDAMYWYRQDPGQGLRLIYYSQIVNDFQKGDIAEGYSVSREKKESFPLTVTSAQKNPTAFYLCASSMGQPNTEAFFGQGTRLTVV.

The gene calls are TRBV27 and TRBJ2-1; D is undetermined. Germline CDR1 MNHEY, CDR2 SMNVEV (reference sequence). The CDR3 totals 14 residues. Trimming left V 9 bases short and J 3 bases short, with 15 bases between. CDR3 DNA: TGTGCCAGTGTTAAGGGCGCCCGCTACAATGAGCAGTTCTTC. Translated: CASVKGARYNEQFF.

This rearrangement joins TRBV7-9 to TRBJ1-2; D gene ambiguous. The V and J ends lost 5 bases and 7 bases respectively, with 17 bases between them. This CDR3 contains 14 residues. Germline V gene data show CDR1 as SEHNR and CDR2 as FQNEAQ (reference sequence). The CDR3 is CASSLDPDPSGYTF. The CDR3, as DNA: TGTGCCAGCAGCCTGGACCCGGACCCCTCTGGCTACACCTTC.

This rearrangement joins TRBV11-2 to TRBJ2-1; D remains unclear. V lost 5 bases and J 0 bases, leaving 11 bases between the germline ends. This CDR3 has 15 amino acids. The germline V gene encodes CDR1 SGHAT and CDR2 FQNNGV. The CDR3 coding sequence is TGTGCCAGCAGCCCGGTCAGAAGCTCCTACAATGAGCAGTTCTTC. Amino acid sequence: CASSPVRSSYNEQFF.

The chain combines TRBV2 with TRBJ2-1; D is uncertain. Germline V CDR1 and CDR2: SNHLY, FYNNEI. This CDR3 contains 13 residues. Trimming took 9 bases from V and 0 from J, leaving 9 bases between them. The CDR3: CASWVGSYNEQFF. CDR3 nucleotides: TGTGCCAGTTGGGTGGGCTCCTACAATGAGCAGTTCTTC.

This clone was detected only a few times. The CDR3 sequence: CASSVGPNSNQPQHF. The CDR3 region has the DNA TGTGCCAGCAGCGTGGGACCGAATAGCAATCAGCCCCAGCATTTT. The chain uses TRBV9 and TRBJ1-5, with a tentative D call TRBD1 (5 bases). Trimming left V 2 bases short and J 0 bases short, with 9 bases between. CDR3 size: 15 residues. Germline assignment: CDR1 SGDLS and CDR2 YYNGEE. Filled out from reference TRBV9 and TRBJ1-5, the complete variable domain reads DSGVTQTPKHLITATGQRVTLRCSPRSGDLSVYWYQQSLDQGLQFLIQYYNGEERAKGNILERFSAQQFPDLHSELNLSSLELGDSALYFCASSVGPNSNQPQHFGDGTRLSIL.